Each of the 4 T cell receptor beta chains below was sequenced from the same sample in a study of long-term antiretroviral therapy in people with HIV. Researchers ran immunoSEQ v3.0 at survey level. TCRdb's copy holds only in-frame clones and misses some; the assay was immunoSEQ multiplex PCR. Here the sample spans about 21,000 clones, roughly three quarters being singletons. The sample in question was unsorted PBMCs, obtained around 21 months before starting antiretroviral therapy. The origin of the receptors is a woman between 40 and 55 years old with HIV.

The rearrangement uses TRBV30 and TRBJ2-1; 8 bases agree with TRBD2. Trimming took 3 bases from V and 3 from J; bases not matched to a gene: 10. The CDR3 sequence is 16 residues long. CDR1 and CDR2 from the germline V gene are GTSNPN and SVGIG (reference sequence). CDR3 loop: CAWSLDLAGRYNEQFF. The CDR3 DNA is TGTGCCTGGAGCCTGGACTTAGCGGGACGCTACAATGAGCAGTTCTTC.

This clone was detected only once. The V and J genes are TRBV18 and TRBJ2-7; TRBD1 might be the D (7 bases). CDR3 length: 18 amino acids. The germline V gene has CDR1 KGHSH and CDR2 LQKENI. V gave up 4 bases and J gave up 6 bases, with 28 bases separating them. CDR3 region: CASSLKLRDGRRDSEQYF. The CDR3 DNA reads as TGTGCCAGCTCACTAAAACTAAGGGACGGCCGGCGGGACAGCGAGCAGTACTTC.

The chain couples TRBV6-1 to TRBJ2-3, with TRBD2 matching over 9 bases. There are 20 residues in the CDR3. CDR1 and CDR2 (germline): MNHNS, SASEGT. V shed 0 bases, J shed 3 bases, and the junction held 16 bases outside the gene matches. CDR3 coding DNA: TGTGCCAGCAGTGAAGCTGAATCTGGACTAGCGCCGGCTAGGACAGATACGCAGTATTTT. Translated, it gives CASSEAESGLAPARTDTQYF.

CDR3 residues: CASSYTANYGYTF. In nucleotides, the CDR3 is TGTGCCAGCAGTTACACAGCTAACTATGGCTACACCTTC. J is TRBJ1-2 and V is TRBV6-5; D gene ambiguous. CDR1 and CDR2 (germline): MNHEY, SVGAGI. The CDR3 extends over 13 amino acids. Trimming shortened V by 2 bases and J by 0 bases, and 4 bases separated the two germline ends.